Following are 29 T cell receptor beta chains from one sample sequenced in a study of naive and memory T cell subsets. The beta constant-region primer was an equimolar mix of two oligonucleotides covering TRBC1 and TRBC2. Ligated cDNA was amplified by four rounds of PCR with nested alpha and beta constant-region primers and SP2. TCRdb reprocessed the UMI-ligation and nested PCR reads with MiXCR, giving one entry per CDR3 protein. In the table there are 100,000 to 150,000 distinct CDR3 sequences, 35% to 45% of which are singletons. The source material was central memory CD4+ T cells from blood. All receptors derive from a human donor in good health.

This clonotype was seen a few times. The V call is TRBV7-6, the J call TRBJ2-7, with D possibly matching TRBD1 (5 bases). The CDR3 totals 15 residues. CDR1 is SGHVS and CDR2 is FNYEAQ in the germline V gene. Trimming took off 2 bases at V and 6 bases at J, with 17 bases between the two ends. CDR3 nucleotide sequence: TGTGCCAGCAGCTTATCGAGTTATGGGGCCTCCGAGCAGTACTTC. Translating gives CASSLSSYGASEQYF.

This clonotype has a handful of counts. One end of the junction does not line up with germline, which may come from a read error. The chain combines TRBV5-5 with TRBJ2-5; 9 bases map to TRBD2. The length of the CDR3 is 13 residues. Germline-derived CDR1 and CDR2 are SGHKS and YYEKEE (reference sequence). The CDR3 region is CASSFLGAGLADF. CDR3 in DNA: TGTGCCAGCAGCTTTTTAGGAGCGGGACTAGCAGACTTC.

The chain is built from TRBV30 and TRBJ1-1; weak D call: TRBD1 (5 bases). Germline CDR1 is GTSNPN and CDR2 is SVGIG (reference sequence). Between the trimmed V and J ends, which lost 8 bases and 5 bases, there was a span of 24 bases. This CDR3 has 15 residues. The DNA for the CDR3 is TGTGCCGCCCCGAGGGATTCGGGGCGTAAAACTGAAGCTTTCTTT. Encoded protein: CAAPRDSGRKTEAFF.

This chain uses TRBV11-2 with TRBJ2-1; a possible D gene is TRBD2 (6 bases). The CDR3 has 16 residues. CDR1 SGHAT and CDR2 FQNNGV come from the germline V gene. Trimming removed 5 bases from V and 6 bases from J, with 20 bases in between. CDR3 loop: CASSRRLGGFSNEQFF. Here the CDR3 DNA reads TGTGCCAGCAGCCGCCGACTAGGAGGTTTTAGCAATGAGCAGTTCTTC.

This clonotype was seen a handful of times. J is TRBJ1-2 and V is TRBV29-1, with D possibly matching TRBD1 (5 bases). V lost 2 bases, J lost 3 bases, and 13 bases lay in between. Germline CDR1 reads SQVTM; CDR2 reads ANQGSEA. The CDR3 loop spans 14 amino acids. CDR3 sequence: CSVESRRGYYGYTF. DNA of the CDR3: TGCAGCGTTGAATCCCGCCGGGGGTACTATGGCTACACCTTC.

The rearrangement links TRBV7-8 to TRBJ2-1; no clear D. Trimming stripped 6 bases from V and 5 bases from J, with 17 bases between. Germline values: CDR1 SGHVS, CDR2 FQNEAQ. The CDR3 extends over 15 amino acids. This CDR3 reads CASRERTSVDNEQFF. The CDR3 bases are TGTGCCAGCAGGGAGAGAACCTCTGTCGACAATGAGCAGTTCTTC. The complete variable domain, with remaining parts taken from reference TRBV7-8 and TRBJ2-1, reads GAGVSQSPRYKVAKRGQDVALRCDPISGHVSLFWYQQALGQGPEFLTYFQNEAQLDKSGLPSDRFFAERPEGSVSTLKIQRTQQEDSAVYLCASRERTSVDNEQFFGPGTRLTVL.

The chain joins TRBV28 to TRBJ2-7; tentatively, D is TRBD1 (6 bases). This CDR3 is built from 14 residues. V was trimmed by 4 bases and J by 7 bases, leaving 17 bases between them. In germline, CDR1 is MDHEN, CDR2 SYDVKM. The CDR3 reads CASSSPGALGEQYF. As DNA, the CDR3 is TGTGCCAGCAGTTCCCCAGGGGCTCTGGGGGAGCAGTACTTC.

This clonotype was found a few times. The chain uses TRBV20-1 and TRBJ2-7; D not resolved. The CDR3 has 15 residues. Germline values: CDR1 DFQATT, CDR2 SNEGSKA (reference sequence). Trimming left V 1 base short and J 2 bases short, with 15 bases between. CDR3 sequence reads: CSARGFSVGAYEQYF. In nucleotides, the CDR3 is TGCAGTGCTAGAGGCTTTTCCGTTGGCGCCTACGAGCAGTACTTC.

This chain links TRBV18 with TRBJ2-1, with 9 bases fitting TRBD1. CDR3 length: 16 amino acids. The V gene end was trimmed by 2 bases and the J gene end by 9 bases; junction bases not matched to a gene: 11. Looked up from germline, CDR1 is KGHSH and CDR2 is LQKENI. The CDR3 spells CASSPKRGTGGVEQFF. The CDR3 nucleotides are TGTGCCAGCTCACCAAAGAGAGGCACAGGGGGCGTTGAGCAGTTCTTC.

V gene TRBV5-1 combines with J gene TRBJ2-6; D is uncertain. Germline-derived CDR1 and CDR2 are SGHRS and YFSETQ. This CDR3 comprises 17 residues. V lost 0 bases, J lost 0 bases, and 10 bases lay in between. This CDR3 is CASSLGHLSSGANVLTF. The DNA for the CDR3 is TGCGCCAGCAGCTTGGGACACTTAAGCTCTGGGGCCAACGTCCTGACTTTC.

The rearrangement links TRBV29-1 to TRBJ2-1; TRBD1 agrees at 9 bases. V trimming: 7 bases; J trimming: 10 bases; junction bases outside the gene matches: 8. The CDR3 has 12 amino acids. From germline, CDR1 is SQVTM and CDR2 ANQGSEA. In nucleotides, the CDR3 is TGCAGCGCAGGGACAGGGAGAACAGAGCAGTTCTTC. The encoded protein is CSAGTGRTEQFF.

This clonotype came up a few times. V is TRBV12-3 or TRBV12-4 and J is TRBJ2-5; D is undetermined. V was shortened by 0 bases and J by 0 bases, with 11 bases between the two germline ends. This CDR3 has 16 residues. The CDR3 nucleotides are TGTGCCAGCAGTTTAGCTTCGGTTAGGTACCAAGAGACCCAGTACTTC. This gives the protein CASSLASVRYQETQYF.

CDR3 sequence: CASSYGPSTVGQPQHF. The CDR3 nucleotides are TGTGCCAGCAGTTACGGGCCCTCAACAGTCGGTCAGCCCCAGCATTTT. This sequence joins TRBV6-5 and TRBJ1-5; no clear D gene. Trimming left V 2 bases short and J 6 bases short, with 17 bases between. CDR3 length equals 16 residues. Looked up from germline, CDR1 is MNHEY and CDR2 is SVGAGI.

The chain recombines TRBV6-1 with TRBJ2-3, with 11 nucleotides matching TRBD2. This CDR3 has 16 residues. J gave up 2 bases and V 6 bases, and 7 bases lay outside the gene matches. Germline V lookup: CDR1 MNHNS, CDR2 SASEGT. Here the CDR3 DNA reads TGTGCCAGCAGGGAGGGACTAGCGGAGATCACAGATACGCAGTATTTT. As protein: CASREGLAEITDTQYF.

The chain couples TRBV24-1 to TRBJ2-3; 7 bases map to TRBD1. Per germline, CDR1 KGHDR and CDR2 SFDVKD. Trimming cost V 3 bases and J 2 bases; bases outside gene matches: 4. The CDR3 runs to 15 residues. Here the CDR3 DNA reads TGTGCCACCAGTGATGACAGGGACCTCACAGATACGCAGTATTTT. Protein product: CATSDDRDLTDTQYF.

The chain recombines TRBV4-3 with TRBJ1-5, with 9 bases fitting TRBD1. The CDR3 totals 17 residues. CDR1 is LGHNA and CDR2 is YSLEER in the germline V gene. Unmatched junction bases numbered 9, after V lost 0 bases and J lost 6 bases. CDR3 sequence: CASSQDLRATGGQPQHF. As DNA, the CDR3 is TGCGCCAGCAGCCAAGATCTTCGGGCGACAGGGGGTCAGCCCCAGCATTTT.

This clonotype was picked up many times. The CDR3 DNA reads as TGCAGCGTTGAACCCCTAGCGGGAGGAGACTATGAGCAGTTCTTC. Its translation is CSVEPLAGGDYEQFF. This chain joins TRBV29-1 and TRBJ2-1; 11 bases align to TRBD2. CDR3 length: 15 residues. Trimming at V came to 2 bases and at J to 8 bases, leaving 8 bases not matched to a gene. In germline, CDR1 is SQVTM, CDR2 ANQGSEA.

V usage is TRBV28 and J usage is TRBJ1-5, with D unresolved. The germline V gene encodes CDR1 MDHEN and CDR2 SYDVKM. This CDR3 spans 14 amino acids. Trimming cost V 1 base and J 4 bases, with 8 bases left between them. CDR3 residues: CASSLSRVNQPQHF. CDR3 bases: TGTGCCAGCAGTTTATCACGTGTAAATCAGCCCCAGCATTTT.

The chain is built from TRBV7-9 and TRBJ2-7, with D maybe TRBD1 (6 bases). In germline, CDR1 is SEHNR, CDR2 FQNEAQ (reference sequence). The CDR3 loop spans 14 amino acids. Between the trimmed V and J ends, which lost 4 bases and 7 bases, there was a span of 17 bases. This chain's CDR3 is CASSSATNTGEQYF. The CDR3 nucleotides read TGTGCCAGCAGCTCCGCAACGAACACAGGGGAGCAGTACTTC. The whole variable domain, filled in from reference TRBV7-9 and TRBJ2-7, reads DTGVSQNPRHKITKRGQNVTFRCDPISEHNRLYWYRQTLGQGPEFLTYFQNEAQLEKSRLLSDRFSAERPKGSFSTLEIQRTEQGDSAMYLCASSSATNTGEQYFGPGTRLTVT.

This clonotype has just a few counts. J is TRBJ2-1 and V is TRBV27, with 7 bases aligning to TRBD2. The CDR3 covers 13 residues. After removal of 3 bases from V and 11 bases from J, the junction contained 7 bases not matched to a gene. Germline CDR1 and CDR2: MNHEY and SMNVEV (reference sequence). CDR3 bases: TGTGCCAGCAGTTTCCAGACTAGCAGGCAGCAGTTCTTC. It encodes CASSFQTSRQQFF.

This clonotype turned up a few times. CDR3 nucleotides: TGTGCCAGCAGCTTGGGTGGAGGAACCTACGAGCAGTACTTC. Amino acid sequence: CASSLGGGTYEQYF. The chain carries TRBV5-6 and TRBJ2-7; maybe TRBD2 (5 bases). The germline V and J ends were trimmed by 0 bases and 2 bases, with 9 bases remaining between them. The V gene's germline CDR1 is SGHDT and CDR2 YYEEEE. This CDR3 region has 14 residues.

The chain joins TRBV20-1 to TRBJ2-7, with D perhaps TRBD2 (6 bases). With 2 bases removed from V and 3 bases from J, the gap between germline ends came to 8 bases. The length of the CDR3 is 12 residues. The V gene's germline CDR1 is DFQATT and CDR2 SNEGSKA (reference sequence). The CDR3 sequence: CSARRDFYEQYF. DNA of the CDR3: TGCAGTGCTAGAAGGGACTTCTACGAGCAGTACTTC.

The gene calls are TRBV28 and TRBJ2-4; D perhaps matches TRBD2 (7 bases). Per the germline V gene, CDR1 is MDHEN and CDR2 is SYDVKM. This CDR3 region has 18 residues. V lost 5 bases and J 3 bases, leaving 23 bases between the germline ends. In DNA, the CDR3 is TGTGCCAGCAGTCCCCAGAGGGGGGGAGGTGACAACAAAAACATTCAGTACTTC. It specifies CASSPQRGGGDNKNIQYF.

In its sample, this clonotype was seen a few times. V usage is TRBV18 and J usage is TRBJ1-2; 10 nucleotides match TRBD1. The J segment lost 8 bases and the V segment lost 6 bases, leaving 6 bases of the junction unmatched. The germline V gene encodes CDR1 KGHSH and CDR2 LQKENI. This CDR3 has 13 amino acids. The CDR3 coding sequence is TGTGCCAGCTCGGAGACAGGGGGCGTAGGCTACACCTTC. This codes for CASSETGGVGYTF.

The gene calls are TRBV7-6 and TRBJ2-5; D might be TRBD1 (5 bases). Trimming removed 3 bases from V and 4 bases from J, with 9 bases in between. Germline values: CDR1 SGHVS, CDR2 FNYEAQ. There are 13 residues in the CDR3. The CDR3 region has the DNA TGTGCCAGCAGCTTGTCAGGGTTAGAGACCCAGTACTTC. Protein product: CASSLSGLETQYF. Based on the CDR3 plus reference TRBV7-6 and TRBJ2-5, the full variable domain is GAGVSQSPRYKVTKRGQDVALRCDPISGHVSLYWYRQALGQGPEFLTYFNYEAQQDKSGLPNDRFSAERPEGSISTLTIQRTEQRDSAMYRCASSLSGLETQYFGPGTRLLVL.

The chain joins TRBV19 to TRBJ1-2; D is uncertain. Trimming removed 10 bases from V and 0 bases from J, with 9 bases in between. Germline CDR1 LNHDA, CDR2 SQIVND (reference sequence). The CDR3 length is 12 residues. CDR3 sequence reads: CATSSANYGYTF. The CDR3 nucleotides read TGTGCCACTTCAAGTGCTAACTATGGCTACACCTTC.

The CDR3 DNA reads TGTGCCAGCAGCCATAGCGGGCCGAGCTCCTACGAGCAGTACTTC. This encodes CASSHSGPSSYEQYF. V and J are TRBV7-2 and TRBJ2-7; 7 bases align to TRBD2. The length of the CDR3 is 15 residues. Losses at the gene ends were 5 bases for V and 0 bases for J; bases not matched to a gene: 7. Germline V gene data show CDR1 as SGHTA and CDR2 as FQGNSA.

This chain connects TRBV19 to TRBJ1-1; TRBD1 is a possible D gene (6 bases). Trimming pared 6 bases from V and 1 base from J, leaving 12 bases between. CDR3 size: 14 residues. From germline, CDR1 is LNHDA and CDR2 SQIVND (reference sequence). The CDR3: CASSWTARNTEAFF. In DNA form, the CDR3 reads TGTGCCAGTAGCTGGACAGCGAGGAACACTGAAGCTTTCTTT.

This clonotype was recorded a few times. The CDR3 protein is CSASGTSDTQYF. CDR3 sequence (DNA): TGCAGTGCTAGCGGGACGTCAGATACGCAGTATTTT. The chain has TRBV20-1 and TRBJ2-3; D tentatively fits TRBD1 or TRBD2 (5 bases each). The CDR3 covers 12 residues. Germline-derived CDR1 and CDR2 are DFQATT and SNEGSKA (reference sequence). V was shortened by 3 bases and J by 4 bases, with 8 bases between the two germline ends.